The rows below give T cell receptor beta chains drawn from one sample of a study of regulatory T cells in long-lasting Graves disease. TCRdb reprocessed the multiplex PCR reads with MiXCR, giving one entry per CDR3 protein. The sample carries a few hundred thousand distinct CDR3 sequences, approximately 23% recorded once. The material sequenced was peripheral blood mononuclear cells (PBMCs), taken when the disease was refractory, from a patient treated with antithyroid drugs. The receptor source for this set is a woman aged 40 to 49 with Graves disease. The CDR3 runs from the conserved cysteine through the conserved F or W. The D gene is left open where the match is weak. Clone sizes are given selectively: once, few, many, or a class where the clone is expanded.

len	d_gene	v_gene	abundance	j_gene	CDR3nt	CDR3aa
14	.	TRBV24-1	many	TRBJ1-5	TGTGCCACCAGTCAGGGCCCGTGGTATCAGCCCCAGCATTTT	CATSQGPWYQPQHF
16	.	TRBV5-1	.	TRBJ2-2	TGCGCCAGCAGCCCCGAGCGAGGAACGAACACCAGGGAGCTGTTTTTT	CASSPERGTNTRELFF
14	.	TRBV27	few	TRBJ2-7	TGTGCCAGCAGGCCCTCGGACAGCCCCTACGAGCAGTACTTC	CASRPSDSPYEQYF
13	.	TRBV19	few	TRBJ2-5	TGTGCCACCCTGGGTGCGGGGCTGGAGGCCCAGTACTTC	CATLGAGLEAQYF
18	.	TRBV28	many	TRBJ2-5	TGTGCCAGCAGTTTAAGGCAGGGGCGTAGAGGGGACCAAGAGACCCAGTACTTC	CASSLRQGRRGDQETQYF
15	TRBD2	TRBV5-1	few	TRBJ2-7	TGCGCCAGCAGCTACAGCGGGGAGAGCTCCTACGAGCAGTACTTC	CASSYSGESSYEQYF
16	.	TRBV28	many	TRBJ1-4	TGTGCCAGCAGTTTAGGGGACGGAACAACTAATGAAAAACTGTTTTTT	CASSLGDGTTNEKLFF
15	TRBD1	TRBV19	.	TRBJ2-7	TGTGCCAGTAGTATCGGGGGACAGGACCTCTACGAGCAGTACTTC	CASSIGGQDLYEQYF
19	TRBD1	TRBV12-3/TRBV12-4	many	TRBJ2-6	TGTGCCAGCAGTTTATCCCAAGACAGGGGTCGGTCTGGGGCCAACGTCCTGACTTTC	CASSLSQDRGRSGANVLTF
14	TRBD1	TRBV6-1	many	TRBJ2-5	TGTGCCAGCAGCCACAGGGGGCGGCAAGAGACCCAGTACTTC	CASSHRGRQETQYF
14	.	TRBV28	.	TRBJ2-7	TGTGCCAGCAAACCGGGCGTCTCCTCCTACGAGCAGTACTTC	CASKPGVSSYEQYF
14	.	TRBV25-1	many	TRBJ2-7	TGTGCCAGCAGTGGTTTAGGGAGACTTCACGAGCAGTACTTC	CASSGLGRLHEQYF
13	.	TRBV6-2/TRBV6-3	.	TRBJ2-1	TGTGCCAGCAGGCAGATCTCCTACAATGAGCAGTTCTTC	CASRQISYNEQFF
15	.	TRBV10-3	few	TRBJ1-5	TGTGCCATCAGTGAGTCGAGCGGGGGGAATCAGCCCCAGCATTTT	CAISESSGGNQPQHF
12	.	TRBV5-6	.	TRBJ2-5	TGTGCCAGCAGCCATAGTATCGAGACCCAGTACTTC	CASSHSIETQYF
13	.	TRBV20-1	few	TRBJ1-2	TGCAGTGCTAGAGTTGAGTCCGTATATGGCTACACCTTC	CSARVESVYGYTF
12	TRBD2	TRBV29-1	.	TRBJ2-7	TGCAGCGGCTCTAGCGGGAGTTCCGAGCAGTACTTC	CSGSSGSSEQYF
13	.	TRBV27	.	TRBJ1-6	TGTGCCAGCAGTTCGCGGGAGGATTCACCCCTCCACTTT	CASSSREDSPLHF